This TCR beta chain was sequenced in a study of beta chain features in type 1 diabetes. V lost 8 bases to trimming and J lost 4 bases; unmatched junction nucleotides: 12. The CDR3 runs to 15 residues. CDR1 and CDR2 (germline): MDHEN, SYDVKM. A note on this clone: No antigen is known for it.

Reverse transcribing all isolated RNA meant expressed TCRB transcripts were sequenced. Method: immunoSEQ multiplex PCR; TCRdb's copy keeps in-frame clones and lacks some. In the table there are some 100,000 clones, around 40% of which are singletons. Notes on the study in general: Patients with type 1 diabetes showed fewer VDJ junction insertions and more deletions.

Every single donor gave one heparinised blood draw, and these averaged about 120 mL. The TCR sequence derives from a woman aged 18-35 years in good health. Specimen: stem cell memory CD4+ T cells from blood. The chain employs TRBV28 and TRBJ2-5; 8 nucleotides align to TRBD2. The CDR3 nucleotides read TGTGCCAGCTCGAGGGGACTAGGGCAGACAGAGACCCAGTACTTC. This encodes CASSRGLGQTETQYF.